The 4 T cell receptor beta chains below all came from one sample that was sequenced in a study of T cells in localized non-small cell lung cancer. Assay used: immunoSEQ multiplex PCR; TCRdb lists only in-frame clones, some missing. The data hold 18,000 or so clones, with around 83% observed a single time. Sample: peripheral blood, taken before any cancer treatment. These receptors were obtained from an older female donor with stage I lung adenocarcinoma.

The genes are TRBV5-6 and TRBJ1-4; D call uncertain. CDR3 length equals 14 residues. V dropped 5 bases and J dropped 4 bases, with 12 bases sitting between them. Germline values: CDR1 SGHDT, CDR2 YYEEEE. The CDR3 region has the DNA TGTGCCAGCAGGACCTGGGCGAATAATGAAAAACTGTTTTTT. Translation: CASRTWANNEKLFF.

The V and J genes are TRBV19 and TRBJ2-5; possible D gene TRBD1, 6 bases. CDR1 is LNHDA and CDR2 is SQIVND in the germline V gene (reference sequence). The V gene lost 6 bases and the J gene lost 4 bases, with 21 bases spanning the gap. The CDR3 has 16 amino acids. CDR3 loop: CASSELPGHGGETQYF. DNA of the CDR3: TGTGCCAGTAGCGAGTTACCGGGACACGGAGGAGAGACCCAGTACTTC.

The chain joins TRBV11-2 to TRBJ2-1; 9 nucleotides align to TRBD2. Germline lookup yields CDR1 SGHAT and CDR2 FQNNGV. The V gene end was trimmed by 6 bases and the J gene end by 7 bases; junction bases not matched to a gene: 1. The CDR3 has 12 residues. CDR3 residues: CASRREGNEQFF. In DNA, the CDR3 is TGTGCCAGCAGGCGGGAGGGGAATGAGCAGTTCTTC.

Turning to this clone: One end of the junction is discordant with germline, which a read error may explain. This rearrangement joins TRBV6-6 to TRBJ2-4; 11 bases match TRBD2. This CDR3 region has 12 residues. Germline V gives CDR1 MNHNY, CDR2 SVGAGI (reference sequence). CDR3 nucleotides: TGTGCCAGCAGTCAACGACTAGCGGGGTTGAACTTC. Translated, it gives CASSQRLAGLNF.